What follows is one T cell receptor (beta chain) and its context. The target of this receptor is not known. The sample holds no much larger clone one base away, and base qualities are not on file. Using the deep immunoSEQ assay, TCR CDR3 regions were amplified from genomic DNA by multiplex PCR. Extracted genomic DNA from each cell subset was distributed evenly across all wells of several immunoSEQ 96-well plates, and each plate was treated as a replicate. For sorted subsets, 150 to 250 ng of genomic DNA, equivalent to roughly 33,000 T cell genomes, went into each replicate PCR. Purified libraries were measured with a Qubit 3.0 fluorometer, size-checked on a Bioanalyzer 2100, and measured again with the KAPA Library Quantification kit. Every immunoSEQ 96-well plate was sequenced on a separate single-read 150-cycle Illumina NextSeq 550 flow cell. As for how the authors treated the data: The immunoSEQ output contained only junctional sequences without quality scores, so filtering could not match that applied to full-length reads. Sequences were annotated with PyIR, a Python wrapper for IgBLAST v1.9, and V/J genes and CDR3 were assigned using IMGT germline references. Reads were filtered out if the reads had weak V/J assignments (E-value above 1e-6), no CDR3, stop codons, out-of-frame junctions, or ambiguous translated residues. V3J clonotypes were defined by identical inferred V gene, J gene, and CDR3 amino acid sequence. Percentage overlap between repertoires was computed as shared unique clonotypes divided by the size of the smaller repertoire. Richness of each repertoire was evaluated using RTK rarefaction, the Chao1 estimator, and Recon v2.1 estimates of unobserved clonotypes. Generation probabilities for all TCRbeta clonotypes obtained by the gDNA method from a few donors were computed using OLGA. Here the immuneACCESS table is served through TCRdb, limited to in-frame sequences with V and J called. Missing clones are a known gap in these copies; in checked studies unresolved V genes cover under half, and the rest lacks a known reason. The V and J calls and the clone size are those of that table, but D and trimming were determined from the DNA. The sample includes about 2.4 million clones, with approximately 93% observed a single time. Of the sample, approximately 0.36% is held by the ten largest clones.

The sample originates from a study of shared clonotypes between healthy human individuals (dated by TCRdb to 2018 to 2021). With respect to the entire study: The cohort comprised two women and three men aged 18 to 49 years. For each donor, CD4 naive and CD4 memory were each run on three plates, CD8 naive on two plates, and CD8 memory on one plate. Different laboratories and diverse techniques were used to prepare libraries and sequence TCR repertoires, to increase sequencing depth and limit assay-specific biases. To estimate repertoire size and how much clonotype sharing occurs between individuals, the study deeply sequenced the blood TCR repertoires of several healthy adults. Per donor, leukapheresis produced somewhere between about 0.8 and 9.5 billion PBMCs. What the work shows at the level of the full study, not this receptor alone: Naive subsets generally had larger estimated clonotype richness than memory subsets. The small number of donors limited the genetic and exposure-history diversity represented. Pairwise subsampling indicated that sequencing depth was expected to affect the degree of clonotype sharing among donors. Incomplete sequencing was indicated by rarefaction of sorted-subset datasets, despite the large sequencing depth. Sampling was limited to blood, and TCR repertoires in tissue likely differ from TCR repertoires in blood. Clonotypes shared by all four sorted-subset donors showed higher generation probabilities than non-shared clonotypes. Around 5% of naive CD4, 3.5% of naive CD8, approximately 2.2% of memory CD4, and less than 0.45% of memory CD8 clonotypes were shared across a few donors.

After removal of 6 bases from V and 7 bases from J, the junction retains 16 bases not matched to a gene. As encoded in the germline V gene (reference sequence), CDR1 is MNHEY while CDR2 is SMNVEV. Its CDR3 holds 17 amino acids, cysteine through phenylalanine. Only the CDR3 portion is preserved as DNA: 51 bases, with reading frame beginning at the first base. Healthy HIV-negative adults with no recently reported acute infections or vaccinations were included as donors. Every donor was a Caucasian adult living in Nashville, Tennessee, USA. CD4+ T cells were enriched by magnetic negative selection; naive cells were then positively selected on CD45RA, and the negative fraction formed the memory subset. Blood was obtained by leukapheresis, after which PBMCs were separated by Ficoll-Histopaque density gradient centrifugation and cryopreserved in liquid nitrogen vapor phase. Analytical flow cytometry was used to check the purity and quantity of each magnetically sorted T cell population. From each sorted fraction, genomic DNA was isolated and quantified by UV absorbance on a Nanodrop 2000c.

The specimen sequenced was naive CD4+ T cells from PBMCs. The cell subset or site label, read with the paper, signifies: CD45RA+ positively selected. This chain joins TRBV27 to TRBJ2-5, with 11 bases in between that match TRBD1. The clonotype comes from a man between 18 and 29 years old in good health. Some clones in this sample may be carry-over from other donors' samples. The nucleotides are TGTGCCAGCAGCCCTCAAACCCCGGGACAGGGGGTTTCGACCCAGTACTTC. The encoded protein is CASSPQTPGQGVSTQYF.